What follows are 18 T cell receptor beta chains derived from one specimen sequenced in a study. Clones were sequenced by immunoSEQ multiplex PCR, and TCRdb holds only the in-frame ones, with some missing. The repertoire has tens of thousands of clones, around 93% of them found once; the top ten carry roughly 4.2%. The sequencing sample was made of PBMCs. All receptors come from a middle-aged man with rheumatoid arthritis.

The gene calls are TRBV25-1 and TRBJ1-2, with TRBD1 matching over 8 bases. CDR1 and CDR2 from the germline V gene are MGHDK and SYGVNS. The CDR3 totals 14 residues. J was trimmed by 4 bases and V by 6 bases; bases with no gene match: 7. CDR3 nucleotides: TGTGCCAGCAGCGGTCAGGGGGCCCTCTATGGCTACACCTTC. As protein: CASSGQGALYGYTF.

The rearrangement joins TRBV6-5 to TRBJ2-2; the match to TRBD1 covers 10 bases. This CDR3 is built from 15 residues. The germline gives CDR1 MNHEY, CDR2 SVGAGI. V trimming: 2 bases; J trimming: 4 bases; junction bases outside the gene matches: 1. This CDR3 is CASSYGTGATGELFF. CDR3 bases: TGTGCCAGCAGTTACGGGACAGGGGCCACCGGGGAGCTGTTTTTT.

V is TRBV7-3 and J is TRBJ2-5; D not certain. V was pared by 5 bases and J by 3 bases, with 10 bases between. In germline, CDR1 is SGHTA, CDR2 FQGTGA. The CDR3 contains 13 residues. CDR3 nucleotides: TGTGCCAGCAGCCCGGCCTCGGAAGAGACCCAGTACTTC. The encoded protein is CASSPASEETQYF.

This sequence joins TRBV18 and TRBJ1-5; perhaps TRBD1 as D (5 bases). Trimming took off 1 base at V and 6 bases at J, with 10 bases between the two ends. Looked up from germline, CDR1 is KGHSH and CDR2 is LQKENI. The CDR3 spans 14 residues. CDR3 amino acids: CASSPQGSGQPQHF. The CDR3 DNA follows: TGTGCCAGCTCACCACAGGGGTCTGGTCAGCCCCAGCATTTT.

V gene TRBV11-1 combines with J gene TRBJ2-7; D call uncertain. CDR3 length: 14 amino acids. Germline V lookup: CDR1 SGHAT, CDR2 FQDESV (reference sequence). With 2 bases removed from V and 0 bases from J, the gap between germline ends came to 8 bases. The CDR3 spells CASSLTKSSYEQYF. The CDR3 nucleotides read TGTGCCAGCAGCTTAACTAAGAGCTCCTACGAGCAGTACTTC.

This clone occurred once. The CDR3 region is CASTSLGGAREKLFF. DNA for the CDR3: TGTGCCAGCACATCTCTCGGGGGGGCAAGGGAAAAACTGTTTTTT. This chain joins TRBV6-5 and TRBJ1-4; a weak D match, TRBD1 (6 bases). Trimming took 7 bases from V and 8 from J, leaving 20 bases between them. The CDR3 covers 15 residues. The germline CDR1 and CDR2 sequences are MNHEY and SVGAGI.

This chain connects TRBV19 to TRBJ2-7; 9 positions agree with TRBD1. Germline-derived CDR1 and CDR2 are LNHDA and SQIVND (reference sequence). The CDR3 loop spans 15 amino acids. V trimming: 6 bases; J trimming: 6 bases; junction bases outside the gene matches: 12. CDR3 nucleotides: TGTGCCAGTAGCAAGGAGGACAGGGGCTCGCTCGAGCAGTACTTC. Translating it yields CASSKEDRGSLEQYF.

The V and J genes are TRBV14 and TRBJ2-7; no clear D gene. Germline CDR1 SGHDN, CDR2 FVKESK. The V end lost 3 bases, the J end lost 2 bases, and 8 bases lay between the germline ends. There are 13 residues in the CDR3. CDR3 protein: CASSHDKAYEQYF. DNA of the CDR3: TGTGCCAGCAGCCACGATAAGGCCTACGAGCAGTACTTC.

V gene TRBV2 combines with J gene TRBJ1-5; D might be TRBD1 (5 bases). Trimming stripped 2 bases from V and 4 bases from J, with 9 bases between. CDR1 and CDR2 from the germline V gene are SNHLY and FYNNEI. This CDR3 is built from 14 residues. The CDR3 is CASSERRANQPQHF. The CDR3 DNA is TGTGCCAGCAGTGAACGCAGGGCGAATCAGCCCCAGCATTTT.

The rearrangement uses TRBV5-5 and TRBJ1-2, with D perhaps TRBD1 (5 bases). This CDR3 is 14 amino acids long. Looked up from germline, CDR1 is SGHKS and CDR2 is YYEKEE (reference sequence). Trimming removed 0 bases from V and 2 bases from J, with 8 bases in between. The CDR3 DNA is TGTGCCAGCAGCTTGGTCCGGACAAACTATGGCTACACCTTC. Its protein is CASSLVRTNYGYTF. Full variable domain (rest looked up from reference TRBV5-5 and TRBJ1-2): DAGVTQSPTHLIKTRGQQVTLRCSPISGHKSVSWYQQVLGQGPQFIFQYYEKEERGRGNFPDRFSARQFPNYSSELNVNALLLGDSALYLCASSLVRTNYGYTFGSGTRLTVV.

The rearrangement uses TRBV15 and TRBJ2-1; tentatively, D is TRBD2 (7 bases). Germline loops: CDR1 LNHNV, CDR2 YYDKDF (reference sequence). The CDR3 is made up of 15 amino acids. The germline V and J ends were trimmed by 5 bases and 10 bases, with 21 bases remaining between them. The CDR3 spells CATSPGGGSFLEQFF. In DNA form, the CDR3 reads TGTGCCACCAGCCCTGGGGGCGGGAGCTTCTTGGAGCAGTTCTTC.

This clone was picked up one time. The CDR3 reads CASSLYGSSALPRIGYTF. For the CDR3, the DNA is TGTGCCAGCAGCTTATATGGGTCGTCAGCGCTACCCCGGATCGGCTACACCTTC. The gene calls are TRBV11-2 and TRBJ1-2; D not resolved. Trimming stripped 2 bases from V and 8 bases from J, with 27 bases between. CDR1 is SGHAT and CDR2 is FQNNGV in the germline V gene. The CDR3 is 18 amino acids.

The chain uses TRBV6-1 and TRBJ2-7; TRBD2 is a possible D gene (5 bases). The germline V gene has CDR1 MNHNS and CDR2 SASEGT. Trimming took 0 bases from V and 4 from J, leaving 16 bases between them. CDR3 length: 16 amino acids. CDR3 sequence (DNA): TGTGCCAGCAGTGAAGCGATAAACATCCCGGGATACGAGCAGTACTTC. Encoded protein: CASSEAINIPGYEQYF.

This clone was picked up one time. The chain couples TRBV10-3 to TRBJ2-5; 9 bases agree with TRBD2. CDR1 is ENHRY and CDR2 is SYGVKD in the germline V gene. The trim removed 6 bases at V and 2 bases at J, leaving 4 bases unmatched. The CDR3 is 14 amino acids. The CDR3 region is CAIRSSGGQETQYF. CDR3 nucleotides: TGTGCCATCAGAAGCAGCGGGGGGCAAGAGACCCAGTACTTC.

The chain links TRBV6-5 to TRBJ2-7; D possibly uses TRBD1 or TRBD2 (6 bases each). V lost 0 bases and J lost 5, with 17 bases in between. Germline loops: CDR1 MNHEY, CDR2 SVGAGI. This CDR3 is 16 amino acids long. Here the CDR3 DNA reads TGTGCCAGCAGTTACTCCGTCCTGAGGGGGGAGGACGAGCAGTACTTC. Residues: CASSYSVLRGEDEQYF.

The chain links TRBV4-2 to TRBJ2-7; D uncertain. This CDR3 is 15 amino acids long. The germline gives CDR1 LGHNA, CDR2 YNFKEQ. Trimming left V 3 bases short and J 1 base short, with 13 bases between. The CDR3 region has the DNA TGTGCCAGCAGCCACGCACGACTGAATTCCTACGAGCAGTACTTC. It encodes CASSHARLNSYEQYF.

The CDR3 region is CASSYSEGAFSEAFF. The DNA of the CDR3 is TGTGCCAGCAGTTACTCTGAGGGGGCGTTTTCTGAAGCTTTCTTT. The rearrangement uses TRBV6-2 or TRBV6-3 and TRBJ1-1; 7 bases agree with TRBD1. Germline-derived CDR1 and CDR2 are MNHEY and SVGEGT. CDR3 length equals 15 residues. V shed 0 bases and J 6 bases; nucleotides not matched to a gene: 7.

The chain is built from TRBV5-8 and TRBJ1-1; D remains unclear. V was trimmed by 0 bases and J by 2 bases, leaving 11 bases between them. Germline V lookup: CDR1 SGHTS, CDR2 YDEGEE. The CDR3 totals 15 residues. DNA of the CDR3: TGTGCCAGCAGCTTGGGTTGGTCAGAAAACACTGAAGCTTTCTTT. It encodes CASSLGWSENTEAFF.